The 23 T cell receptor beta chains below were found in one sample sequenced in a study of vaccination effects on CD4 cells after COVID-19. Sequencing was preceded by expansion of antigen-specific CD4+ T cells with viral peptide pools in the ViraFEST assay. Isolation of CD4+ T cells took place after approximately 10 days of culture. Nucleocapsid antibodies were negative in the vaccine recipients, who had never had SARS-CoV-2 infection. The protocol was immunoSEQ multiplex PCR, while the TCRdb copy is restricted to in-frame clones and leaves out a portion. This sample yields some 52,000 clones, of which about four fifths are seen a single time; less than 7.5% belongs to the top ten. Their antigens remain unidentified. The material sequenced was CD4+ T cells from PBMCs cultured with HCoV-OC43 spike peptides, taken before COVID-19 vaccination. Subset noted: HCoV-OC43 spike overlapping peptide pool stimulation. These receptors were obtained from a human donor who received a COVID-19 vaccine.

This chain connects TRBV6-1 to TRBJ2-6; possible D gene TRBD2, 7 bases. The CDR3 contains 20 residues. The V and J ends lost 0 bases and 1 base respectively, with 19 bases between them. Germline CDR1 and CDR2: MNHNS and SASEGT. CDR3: CASSEASIGGGFSGANVLTF. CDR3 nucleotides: TGTGCCAGCAGTGAAGCAAGCATAGGGGGGGGATTTTCTGGGGCCAACGTCCTGACTTTC.

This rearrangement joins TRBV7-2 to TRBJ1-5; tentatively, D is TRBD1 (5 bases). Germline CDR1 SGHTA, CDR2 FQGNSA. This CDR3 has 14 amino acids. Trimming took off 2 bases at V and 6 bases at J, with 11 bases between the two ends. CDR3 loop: CASSLSRAGQPQHF. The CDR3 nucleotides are TGTGCCAGCAGCTTAAGCAGGGCGGGTCAGCCCCAGCATTTT.

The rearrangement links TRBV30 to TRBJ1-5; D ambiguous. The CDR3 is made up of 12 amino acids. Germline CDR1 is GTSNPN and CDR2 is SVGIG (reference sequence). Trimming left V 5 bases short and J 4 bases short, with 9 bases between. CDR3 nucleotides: TGTGCCTGGGACATACAGAATCAGCCCCAGCATTTT. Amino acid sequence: CAWDIQNQPQHF.

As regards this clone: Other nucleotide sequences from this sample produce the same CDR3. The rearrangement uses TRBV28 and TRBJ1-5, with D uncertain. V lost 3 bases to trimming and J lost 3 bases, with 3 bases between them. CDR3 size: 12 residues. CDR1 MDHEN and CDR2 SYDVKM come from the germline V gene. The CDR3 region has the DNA TGTGCCAGCAGTTTGTACAATCAGCCCCAGCATTTT. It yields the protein CASSLYNQPQHF.

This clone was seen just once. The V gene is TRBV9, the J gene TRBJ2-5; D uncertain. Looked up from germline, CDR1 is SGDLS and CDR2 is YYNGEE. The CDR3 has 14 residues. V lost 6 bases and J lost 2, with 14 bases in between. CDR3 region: CASNSDETQETQYF. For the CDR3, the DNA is TGTGCCAGCAACTCAGACGAAACTCAAGAGACCCAGTACTTC.

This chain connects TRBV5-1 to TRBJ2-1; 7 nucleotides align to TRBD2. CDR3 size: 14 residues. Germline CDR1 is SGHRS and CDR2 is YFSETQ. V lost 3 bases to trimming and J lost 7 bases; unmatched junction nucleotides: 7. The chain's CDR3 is CASSWGGGANEQFF. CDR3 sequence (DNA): TGCGCCAGCAGCTGGGGCGGGGGAGCTAATGAGCAGTTCTTC. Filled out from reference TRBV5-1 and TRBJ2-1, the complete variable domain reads KAGVTQTPRYLIKTRGQQVTLSCSPISGHRSVSWYQQTPGQGLQFLFEYFSETQRNKGNFPGRFSGRQFSNSRSEMNVSTLELGDSALYLCASSWGGGANEQFFGPGTRLTVL.

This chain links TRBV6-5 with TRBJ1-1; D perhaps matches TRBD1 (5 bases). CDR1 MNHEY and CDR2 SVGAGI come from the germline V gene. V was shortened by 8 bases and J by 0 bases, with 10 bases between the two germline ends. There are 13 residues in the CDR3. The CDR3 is CASPGRMNTEAFF. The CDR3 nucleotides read TGTGCCAGCCCAGGGCGGATGAACACTGAAGCTTTCTTT.

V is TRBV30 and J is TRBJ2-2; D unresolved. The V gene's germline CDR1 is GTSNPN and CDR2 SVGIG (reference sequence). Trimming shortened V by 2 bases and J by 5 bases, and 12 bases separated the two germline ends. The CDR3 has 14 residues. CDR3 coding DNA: TGTGCCTGGAGTCCCCCGACTCGGACCGGGGAGCTGTTTTTT. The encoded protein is CAWSPPTRTGELFF.

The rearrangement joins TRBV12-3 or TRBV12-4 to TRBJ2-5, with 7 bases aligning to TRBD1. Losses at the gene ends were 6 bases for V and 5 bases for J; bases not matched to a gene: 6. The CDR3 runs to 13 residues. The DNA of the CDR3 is TGTGCCAGCAGACCGACAGGGTTGGAGACCCAGTACTTC. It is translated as CASRPTGLETQYF.

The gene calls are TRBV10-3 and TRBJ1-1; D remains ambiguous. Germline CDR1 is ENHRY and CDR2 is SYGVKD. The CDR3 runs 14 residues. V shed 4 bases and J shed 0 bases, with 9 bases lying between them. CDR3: CAISVGLLNTEAFF. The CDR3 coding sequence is TGTGCCATCAGTGTGGGGTTACTGAACACTGAAGCTTTCTTT.

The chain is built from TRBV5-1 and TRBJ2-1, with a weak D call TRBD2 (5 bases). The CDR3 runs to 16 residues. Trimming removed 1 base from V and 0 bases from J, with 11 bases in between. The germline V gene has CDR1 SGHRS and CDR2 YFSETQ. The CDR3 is CASSLRESSSYNEQFF. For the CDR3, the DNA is TGCGCCAGCAGCTTGCGGGAAAGTAGCTCCTACAATGAGCAGTTCTTC.

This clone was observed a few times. The CDR3 is CASSFGDTQYF. For the CDR3, the DNA is TGTGCCAGCAGTTTTGGTGATACGCAGTATTTT. J is TRBJ2-3 and V is TRBV12-3 or TRBV12-4; D is undetermined. Trimming pared 3 bases from V and 6 bases from J, leaving 4 bases between. CDR3 size: 11 residues.

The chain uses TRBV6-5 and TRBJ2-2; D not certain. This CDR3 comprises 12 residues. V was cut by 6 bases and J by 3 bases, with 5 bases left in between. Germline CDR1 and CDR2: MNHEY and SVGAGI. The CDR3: CASRDYTGELFF. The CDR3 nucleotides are TGTGCCAGCAGGGATTACACCGGGGAGCTGTTTTTT.

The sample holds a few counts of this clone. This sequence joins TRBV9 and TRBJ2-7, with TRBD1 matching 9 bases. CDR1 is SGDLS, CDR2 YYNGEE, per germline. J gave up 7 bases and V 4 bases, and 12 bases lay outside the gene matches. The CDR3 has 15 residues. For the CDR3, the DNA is TGTGCCAGCAGCCCCGGGACAGGGTCCGTGTATGAGCAGTACGTC. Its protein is CASSPGTGSVYEQYV.

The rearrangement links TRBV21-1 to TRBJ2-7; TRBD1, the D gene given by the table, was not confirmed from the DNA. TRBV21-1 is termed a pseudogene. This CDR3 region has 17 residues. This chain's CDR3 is CASSKGVPGQYIHEQYV. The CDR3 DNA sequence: TGTGCCAGCAGCAAAGGGGTACCGGGACAGTACATCCACGAGCAGTACGTC.

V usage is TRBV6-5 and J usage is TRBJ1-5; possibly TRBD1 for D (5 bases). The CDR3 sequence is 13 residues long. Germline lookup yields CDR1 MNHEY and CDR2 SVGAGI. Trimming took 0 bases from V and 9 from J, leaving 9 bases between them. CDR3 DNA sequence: TGTGCCAGCAGTTACTCGGGGGTTGGGCCCCAGCATTTT. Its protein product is CASSYSGVGPQHF.

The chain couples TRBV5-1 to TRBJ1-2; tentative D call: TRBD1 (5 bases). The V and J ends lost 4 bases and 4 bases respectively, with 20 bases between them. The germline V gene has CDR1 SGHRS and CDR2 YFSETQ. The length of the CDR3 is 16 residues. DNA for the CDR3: TGCGCCAGCAGCCCTGGCCCAGACGGGACGCTCTATGGCTACACCTTC. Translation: CASSPGPDGTLYGYTF.

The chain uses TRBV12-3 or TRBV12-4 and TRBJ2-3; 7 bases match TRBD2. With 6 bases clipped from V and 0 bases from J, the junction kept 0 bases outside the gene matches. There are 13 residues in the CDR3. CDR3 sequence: CASRGGSTDTQYF. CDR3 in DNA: TGTGCCAGCAGGGGGGGGAGCACAGATACGCAGTATTTT.

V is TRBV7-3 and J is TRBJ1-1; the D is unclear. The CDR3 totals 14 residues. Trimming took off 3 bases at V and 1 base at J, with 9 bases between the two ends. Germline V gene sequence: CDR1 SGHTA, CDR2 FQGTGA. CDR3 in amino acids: CASSFAGRNTEAFF. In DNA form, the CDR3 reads TGTGCCAGCAGCTTTGCCGGGAGGAACACTGAAGCTTTCTTT.

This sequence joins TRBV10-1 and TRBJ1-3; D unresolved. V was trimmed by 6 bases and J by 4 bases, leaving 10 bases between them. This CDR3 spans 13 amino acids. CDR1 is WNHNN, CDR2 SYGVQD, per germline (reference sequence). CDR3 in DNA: TGCGCCAGCAGAAGCTCCCCAGGAAACACCATATATTTT. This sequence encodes CASRSSPGNTIYF.

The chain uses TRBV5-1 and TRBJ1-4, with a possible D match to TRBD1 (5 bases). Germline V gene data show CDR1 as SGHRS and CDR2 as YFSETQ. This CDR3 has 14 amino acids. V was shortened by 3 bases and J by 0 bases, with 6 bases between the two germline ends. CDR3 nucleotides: TGCGCCAGCAGCTCGACAGCAACTAATGAAAAACTGTTTTTT. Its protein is CASSSTATNEKLFF.

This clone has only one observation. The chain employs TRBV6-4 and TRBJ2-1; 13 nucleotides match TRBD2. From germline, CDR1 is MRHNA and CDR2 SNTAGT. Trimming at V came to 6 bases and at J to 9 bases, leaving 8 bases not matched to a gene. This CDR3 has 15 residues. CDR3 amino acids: CASRATSGGPGEQFF. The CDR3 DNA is TGTGCCAGCAGGGCGACTAGCGGGGGGCCGGGTGAGCAGTTCTTC.

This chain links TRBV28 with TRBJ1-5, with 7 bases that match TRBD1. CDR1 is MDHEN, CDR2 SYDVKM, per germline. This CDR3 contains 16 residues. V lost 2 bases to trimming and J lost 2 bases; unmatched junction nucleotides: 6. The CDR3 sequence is CASSLGDRVGNQPQHF. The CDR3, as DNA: TGTGCCAGCAGTTTAGGAGACAGGGTGGGCAATCAGCCCCAGCATTTT.